Detailed here is one T cell receptor beta chain. The antigen it recognizes is unknown. No base qualities exist here, and no much larger clone lies one base off it. The junction shows trimming of 0 bases on V and 7 bases on J, plus 13 bases between the germline ends. CDR1 and CDR2 are read off the germline V gene as SGDLS and YYNGEE. Its CDR3 holds 15 amino acids, cysteine through phenylalanine. The entry retains the CDR3 DNA only, 45 bases that are in frame from base 1. This sample stems from a study of OX40 agonist ivuxolimab in advanced cancers. About the investigation overall: Ivuxolimab, which targeted the costimulatory receptor OX40 (CD134), was an agonistic, fully human IgG2 monoclonal antibody. The paper covers the monotherapy dose-escalation part of the phase I ivuxolimab trial, which included N ≈ 52 patients. Prior anti-PD-1, anti-PD-L1 or anti-CTLA-4 therapy was permitted, and approximately 42% of dose-escalation patients had received checkpoint inhibitors. Partial responses occurred in three dose-escalation patients, of whom one had hepatocellular carcinoma and two had cutaneous melanoma. The dose-escalation cohort was approximately 83% male with a mean age of about 60 years, ranging from about 20 to 80. Of the roughly 52 dose-escalation patients, hepatocellular carcinoma was present in about 20, melanoma in around 15, renal cell carcinoma in 9 and head and neck cancer in 9. Intravenous ivuxolimab was administered to patients every 2 weeks at six dose levels: 0.01, 0.1, 0.3, 1.5, 3 and 10 mg/kg. The purpose of peripheral TCRbeta sequencing was to test whether ivuxolimab changed TCR sequence diversity and led to clonal T-cell expansion. Study-wide conclusions, independent of this receptor: At doses of 0.1 to 3.0 mg/kg, clonal expansion of both CD4+ and CD8+ blood T cells was observed from baseline to week 6. In partial responders in the 0.1-3.0 mg/kg groups, normalized peripheral clonal expansion was found to be among the lowest, especially among CD8+ T cells. On average, CD8+ T cells showed more expanded clones than CD4+ T cells after ivuxolimab. The antigen specificity of the peripheral T cells that underwent clonal expansion was not determined. Low levels of normalized T-cell clonal expansion were also seen in some patients who did not respond.

Genomic DNA was isolated from the sorted cells so that the TCRbeta CDR3 region could be sequenced. TCRbeta CDR3 regions were sequenced using the immunoSEQ Assay. Held by TCRdb, this immuneACCESS table contains in-frame sequences only and omits some clones. Under half of the omission traces to an unresolved V gene where checked; the cause of the rest is unknown. A total of some 23,000 clones appear in this sample, 80% to 90% of them only once. In total, the top ten clones hold about 15% of the sample. The trial excluded patients who had a history of autoimmune disease or were on systemic immunosuppression. Peripheral blood for TCR sequencing was drawn from every dose cohort at baseline, at cycle 4 day 1 and at cycle 7 day 1. Samples came from an open-label, multicenter, first-in-human phase I dose-escalation trial of ivuxolimab. Adults with locally advanced or metastatic melanoma, renal cell carcinoma, hepatocellular carcinoma or head and neck squamous cell carcinoma were enrolled in the trial. Before TCR sequencing, CD4+ and CD8+ T cells were separately sorted from peripheral blood.

This chain is built from TRBV9 and TRBJ1-4; TRBD1 might be the D gene, on 6 matching bases. Sequencing used CD4+ or CD8+ T cells sorted from blood, obtained in a trial of the OX40 agonist ivuxolimab. The TCR was taken from an adult with an advanced solid tumor such as melanoma, head and neck, liver or kidney cancer. The CDR3 loop reads CASSVEGTPIEKLFF. The DNA sequence reads TGTGCCAGCAGCGTAGAAGGGACACCCATTGAAAAACTGTTTTTT.